These 20 T cell receptor beta chains were all obtained from the same sample, sequenced in a study of patients and donors after allogeneic stem cell transplantation. TCRdb fed the RT-PCR reads into MiXCR, producing one record per CDR3 protein. The sample carries about 110,000 distinct CDR3 sequences, 35% recorded once. Material: blood, either unsorted or a sorted T cell fraction (not recorded which). The receptors here all came from a human donor who was either an allogeneic HSCT recipient or a stem cell or donor lymphocyte infusion donor (not recorded which). It is not recorded whose cells these are; they may come from a transplant donor.

This chain uses TRBV25-1 with TRBJ2-7; D is unclear. V was pared by 10 bases and J by 2 bases, with 15 bases between. CDR1 and CDR2 (germline): MGHDK, SYGVNS. The length of the CDR3 is 13 residues. The CDR3 region has the DNA TGTGCCAACACTCCCCCGGCGACCTACGAGCAGTACTTC. Its translation is CANTPPATYEQYF.

The count of this clonotype is one. The V and J genes are TRBV12-3 or TRBV12-4 and TRBJ2-7; 7 nucleotides agree with TRBD2. This CDR3 has 15 amino acids. V shed 5 bases, J shed 7 bases, and the junction held 14 bases outside the gene matches. The CDR3 DNA reads as TGTGCCAGCAGTCCAGAGGCTAGCGGACCCTTAGAGCAGTACTTC. Translation gives CASSPEASGPLEQYF.

In this sample, this clonotype turned up a few times. This chain links TRBV7-9 with TRBJ1-4, with 8 bases matching TRBD1. In germline, CDR1 is SEHNR, CDR2 FQNEAQ (reference sequence). The CDR3 covers 18 residues. J gave up 6 bases and V 2 bases, and 14 bases lay outside the gene matches. The CDR3 DNA is TGTGCCAGCAGCTTAAAATGGGTCAACCCAGGGGGCTATGAAAAACTGTTTTTT. Protein: CASSLKWVNPGGYEKLFF.

The sample holds a few counts of this clonotype. The chain couples TRBV2 to TRBJ1-1; 9 nucleotides line up with TRBD1. Trimming at V came to 7 bases and at J to 4 bases, leaving 7 bases not matched to a gene. The CDR3 totals 14 residues. CDR1 is SNHLY, CDR2 FYNNEI, per germline. CDR3 loop: CASTTQGAFTEAFF. The CDR3 DNA follows: TGTGCCAGCACCACACAGGGGGCCTTCACTGAAGCTTTCTTT.

This chain joins TRBV12-3 or TRBV12-4 and TRBJ2-3, with 9 bases fitting TRBD2. The CDR3 consists of 15 residues. DNA of the CDR3: TGTGGCAGGGGGACGGGACTAGCCGTGGGAGATACGCAGTATTTT. It specifies CGRGTGLAVGDTQYF.

This chain joins TRBV27 and TRBJ2-7; no clear D gene. The V and J ends lost 2 bases and 3 bases respectively, with 11 bases between them. Germline loops: CDR1 MNHEY, CDR2 SMNVEV (reference sequence). CDR3 size: 14 residues. The CDR3 DNA reads as TGTGCCAGCAGTTTAGGGGTCGGGTACTACGAGCAGTACTTC. Amino acid sequence: CASSLGVGYYEQYF.

The V gene is TRBV29-1, the J gene TRBJ1-3; D gene unclear. The CDR3 runs 12 residues. Trimming removed 4 bases from V and 0 bases from J, with 4 bases in between. The germline CDR1 and CDR2 sequences are SQVTM and ANQGSEA. CDR3 coding DNA: TGCAGCGTTGTTGGCTCTGGAAACACCATATATTTT. Amino acids: CSVVGSGNTIYF.

V and J are TRBV12-3 or TRBV12-4 and TRBJ1-3; no clear D gene. V lost 1 base, J lost 0 bases, and 10 bases lay in between. The CDR3 consists of 16 residues. The CDR3 loop reads CASSLEAVPSGNTIYF. The CDR3 nucleotides read TGTGCCAGCAGTTTAGAAGCCGTCCCCTCTGGAAACACCATATATTTT.

This clonotype appeared a few times. The V call is TRBV6-5, the J call TRBJ2-5; D perhaps matches TRBD2 (5 bases). The CDR3 is 16 residues long. V lost 10 bases and J lost 7, with 28 bases in between. Germline CDR1 reads MNHEY; CDR2 reads SVGAGI. The CDR3 DNA follows: TGTGCCACCCTCCCACGTACGGACTTGGCGTGGGTGACCCAGTACTTC. Translation gives CATLPRTDLAWVTQYF.

In its sample, this clonotype was seen a few times. The V and J genes are TRBV28 and TRBJ1-2; the D gene is possibly TRBD1 (5 bases). The V gene's germline CDR1 is MDHEN and CDR2 SYDVKM. V was cut by 8 bases and J by 1 base, with 17 bases left in between. The length of the CDR3 is 15 residues. CDR3 nucleotide sequence: TGTGCCAGCGAGACCGGGGGATACCTTAACTATGGCTACACCTTC. Protein product: CASETGGYLNYGYTF.

The rearrangement joins TRBV28 to TRBJ1-6; TRBD1 matches 7 bases. The length of the CDR3 is 13 residues. In germline, CDR1 is MDHEN, CDR2 SYDVKM. After removal of 5 bases from V and 14 bases from J, the junction contained 9 bases not matched to a gene. The CDR3 region is CASSPTRRGTLHF. For the CDR3, the DNA is TGTGCCAGCAGTCCCACCCGCAGGGGGACCCTCCACTTT.

In DNA, the CDR3 is TGTGCCAGCAGCTCCACAAGGAGCGGGAAATTCTACAATGAGCAGTTCTTC. The encoded protein is CASSSTRSGKFYNEQFF. V is TRBV5-6 and J is TRBJ2-1; TRBD2 aligns across 7 bases. The ends lost 3 bases at V and 3 bases at J; junction bases unmatched: 12. The germline V gene has CDR1 SGHDT and CDR2 YYEEEE. This CDR3 has 17 residues. Using reference TRBV5-6 and TRBJ2-1 for the parts outside the CDR3, the full variable domain is DAGVTQSPTHLIKTRGQQVTLRCSPKSGHDTVSWYQQALGQGPQFIFQYYEEEERQRGNFPDRFSGHQFPNYSSELNVNALLLGDSALYLCASSSTRSGKFYNEQFFGPGTRLTVL.

This clonotype turned up a few times. The gene calls are TRBV29-1 and TRBJ2-1; D may be TRBD1 or TRBD2 (5 bases each). The CDR3 contains 11 residues. Germline V gene sequence: CDR1 SQVTM, CDR2 ANQGSEA. With 7 bases removed from V and 8 bases from J, the gap between germline ends came to 12 bases. The CDR3 sequence is CSAERGHEQFF. CDR3 coding DNA: TGCAGCGCCGAGAGGGGTCATGAGCAGTTCTTC.

This clonotype has only a few counts. The CDR3 region has the DNA TGTGCCAGCAGTGCGATGGCAGGGAACTATGGCTACACCTTC. As protein: CASSAMAGNYGYTF. The rearrangement links TRBV12-3 or TRBV12-4 to TRBJ1-2; D perhaps matches TRBD1 (5 bases). The CDR3 has 14 amino acids. V was shortened by 5 bases and J by 2 bases, with 12 bases between the two germline ends.

DNA for the CDR3: TGTGCCAGCAGTTTTAGCAGGCGGTACGAGCAGTACTTC. This translates into CASSFSRRYEQYF. The chain carries TRBV12-3 or TRBV12-4 and TRBJ2-7; D gene unclear. Trimming took 3 bases from V and 4 from J, leaving 10 bases between them. CDR3 length equals 13 residues.

This chain uses TRBV4-3 with TRBJ2-7; 8 nucleotides agree with TRBD2. The CDR3 is 17 amino acids. Germline V gene sequence: CDR1 LGHNA, CDR2 YSLEER. J gave up 0 bases and V 0 bases, and 7 bases lay outside the gene matches. For the CDR3, the DNA is TGCGCCAGCAGCCAAGATCAAATAGCGGGATTCTCCTACGAGCAGTACTTC. It is translated as CASSQDQIAGFSYEQYF.

The gene calls are TRBV15 and TRBJ2-1; 8 bases match TRBD2. V trimming: 2 bases; J trimming: 3 bases; junction bases outside the gene matches: 3. In germline, CDR1 is LNHNV, CDR2 YYDKDF (reference sequence). CDR3 length: 15 amino acids. CDR3 DNA sequence: TGTGCCACCAGCAGAAAGCGGGAGAGCTACAATGAGCAGTTCTTC. This translates into CATSRKRESYNEQFF.

This clonotype was seen a handful of times. V and J are TRBV20-1 and TRBJ1-1, with a weak D call TRBD1 (5 bases). The CDR3 is 12 residues long. With 1 base removed from V and 6 bases from J, the gap between germline ends came to 9 bases. CDR1 DFQATT and CDR2 SNEGSKA come from the germline V gene (reference sequence). CDR3 in amino acids: CSARGQFSEAFF. Written as DNA, the CDR3 is TGCAGTGCTAGAGGACAGTTCTCTGAAGCTTTCTTT.

This chain joins TRBV10-3 and TRBJ1-2; D uncertain. This CDR3 region has 13 residues. Germline V gives CDR1 ENHRY, CDR2 SYGVKD. V was clipped by 8 bases and J by 2 bases, with 12 bases between them. CDR3 amino acids: CAISARTNYGYTF. The DNA of the CDR3 is TGTGCCATCTCGGCCAGGACCAACTATGGCTACACCTTC.

Only a few counts were recorded for this clonotype. The rearrangement joins TRBV28 to TRBJ1-1; the D is unclear. CDR3 length: 16 residues. Germline lookup yields CDR1 MDHEN and CDR2 SYDVKM. The V end was cut by 3 bases, the J end by 0 bases, with 14 bases between. CDR3 nucleotides: TGTGCCAGCAGTTTTTTTGTTGACTACATGAACACTGAAGCTTTCTTT. Translation: CASSFFVDYMNTEAFF.